This TCR beta chain is drawn from a study of control samples from healthy donors and cancer patients. In germline, CDR1 is LNHDA, CDR2 SQIVND (reference sequence). The CDR3 loop spans 13 amino acids. Germline trimming cut 6 bases from V and 6 bases from J; bases unmatched to any gene: 8. This clone was seen once. Assay: immunoSEQ multiplex PCR; the TCRdb copy retains only in-frame clones and omits some. The sample carries around 68,000 clones, about four fifths recorded once. The receptor comes from a man aged 50 to 60 in good health. Sequencing used blood. This chain uses TRBV19 with TRBJ2-7; 7 bases are a match to TRBD2. The CDR3: CASRGRERAEQYF. CDR3 nucleotides: TGTGCCAGTAGAGGGCGGGAGAGGGCCGAGCAGTACTTC.